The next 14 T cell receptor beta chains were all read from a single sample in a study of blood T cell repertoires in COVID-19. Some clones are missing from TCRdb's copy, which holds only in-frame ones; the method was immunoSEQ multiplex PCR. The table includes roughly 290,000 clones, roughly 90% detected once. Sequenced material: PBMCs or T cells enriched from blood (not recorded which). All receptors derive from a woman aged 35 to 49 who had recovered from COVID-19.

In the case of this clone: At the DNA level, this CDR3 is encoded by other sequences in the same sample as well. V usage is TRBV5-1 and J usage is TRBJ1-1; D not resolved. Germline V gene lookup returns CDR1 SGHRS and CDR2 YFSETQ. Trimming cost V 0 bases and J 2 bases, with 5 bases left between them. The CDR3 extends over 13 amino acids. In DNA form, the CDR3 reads TGCGCCAGCAGCTTGGACAGTAACACTGAAGCTTTCTTT. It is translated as CASSLDSNTEAFF.

The CDR3 spells CASSLGGRALVYYGYTF. CDR3 coding DNA: TGTGCCAGCAGCTTAGGGGGGCGGGCCTTGGTGTACTATGGCTACACCTTC. The J gene is TRBJ1-2, the V gene TRBV7-2, with D perhaps matching TRBD1 (6 bases). This CDR3 contains 17 residues. The germline gives CDR1 SGHTA, CDR2 FQGNSA. The V gene lost 1 base and the J gene lost 3 bases, with 18 bases spanning the gap.

CDR3 coding DNA: TGTGCCAGCAGTTTAGCTGGGACTACTTCTTACGAGCAGTACTTC. It is translated as CASSLAGTTSYEQYF. The chain carries TRBV28 and TRBJ2-7, with 7 bases matching TRBD2. Losses at the gene ends were 2 bases for V and 4 bases for J; bases not matched to a gene: 8. This CDR3 spans 15 amino acids. Germline assignment: CDR1 MDHEN and CDR2 SYDVKM.

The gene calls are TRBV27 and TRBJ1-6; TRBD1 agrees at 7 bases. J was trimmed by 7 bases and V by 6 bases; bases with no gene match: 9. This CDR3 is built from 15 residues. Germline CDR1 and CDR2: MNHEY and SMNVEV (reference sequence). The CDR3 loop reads CASSRQGTQNSPLHF. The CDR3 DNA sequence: TGTGCCAGCAGCCGACAGGGCACCCAAAATTCACCCCTCCACTTT.

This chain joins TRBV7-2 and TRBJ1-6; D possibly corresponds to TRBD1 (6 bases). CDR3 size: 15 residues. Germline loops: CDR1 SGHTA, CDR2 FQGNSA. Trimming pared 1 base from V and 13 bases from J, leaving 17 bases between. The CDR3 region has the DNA TGTGCCAGCAGCTTAGGGAGGACAGTCCGGGCCCCCCTCCACTTT. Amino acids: CASSLGRTVRAPLHF.

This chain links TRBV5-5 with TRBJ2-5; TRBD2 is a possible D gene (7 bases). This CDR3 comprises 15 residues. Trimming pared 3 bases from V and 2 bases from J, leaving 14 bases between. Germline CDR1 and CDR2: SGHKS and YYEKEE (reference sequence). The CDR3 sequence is CASSSAGALQETQYF. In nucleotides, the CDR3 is TGTGCCAGCAGCTCTGCGGGGGCCTTACAAGAGACCCAGTACTTC.

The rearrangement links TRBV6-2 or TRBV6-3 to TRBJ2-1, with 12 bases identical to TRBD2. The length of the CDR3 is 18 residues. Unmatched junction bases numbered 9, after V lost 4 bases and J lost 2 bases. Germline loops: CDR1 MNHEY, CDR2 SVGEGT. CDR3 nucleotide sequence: TGTGCCAGCAGTTTGTCATCTAGCGGGAGGGCCGCCTACAATGAGCAGTTCTTC. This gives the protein CASSLSSSGRAAYNEQFF.

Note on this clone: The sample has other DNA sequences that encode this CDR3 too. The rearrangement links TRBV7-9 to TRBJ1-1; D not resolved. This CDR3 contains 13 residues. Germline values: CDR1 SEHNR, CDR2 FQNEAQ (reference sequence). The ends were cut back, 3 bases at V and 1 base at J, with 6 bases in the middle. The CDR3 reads CASSFSGNTEAFF. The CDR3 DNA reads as TGTGCCAGCAGCTTTTCGGGGAACACTGAAGCTTTCTTT.

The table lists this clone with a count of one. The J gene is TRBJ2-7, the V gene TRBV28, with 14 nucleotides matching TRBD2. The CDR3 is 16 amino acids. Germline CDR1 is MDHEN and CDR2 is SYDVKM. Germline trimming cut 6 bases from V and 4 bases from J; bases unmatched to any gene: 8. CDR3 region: CASSRGTSGSGYEQYF. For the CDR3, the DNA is TGTGCCAGCAGCCGAGGGACTAGCGGGAGTGGATACGAGCAGTACTTC.

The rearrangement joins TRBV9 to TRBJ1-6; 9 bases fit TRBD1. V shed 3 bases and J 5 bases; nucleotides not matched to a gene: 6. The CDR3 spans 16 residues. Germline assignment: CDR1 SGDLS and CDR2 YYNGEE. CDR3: CASSAGTGSDNSPLHF. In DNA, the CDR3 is TGTGCCAGCAGCGCAGGGACAGGGTCGGATAATTCACCCCTCCACTTT.

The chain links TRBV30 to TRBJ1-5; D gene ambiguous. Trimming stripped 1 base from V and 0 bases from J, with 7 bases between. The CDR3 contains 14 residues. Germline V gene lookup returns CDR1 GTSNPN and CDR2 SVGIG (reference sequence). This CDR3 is CAWSGSYSNQPQHF. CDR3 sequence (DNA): TGTGCCTGGAGTGGGAGTTATAGCAATCAGCCCCAGCATTTT.

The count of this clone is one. The CDR3 region is CASSYQGIQETQYF. The CDR3 DNA follows: TGTGCCAGCAGTTACCAGGGTATCCAAGAGACCCAGTACTTC. The rearrangement uses TRBV6-5 and TRBJ2-5; D may be TRBD1 (5 bases). With 2 bases removed from V and 1 base from J, the gap between germline ends came to 8 bases. The germline CDR1 and CDR2 sequences are MNHEY and SVGAGI. This CDR3 has 14 residues.

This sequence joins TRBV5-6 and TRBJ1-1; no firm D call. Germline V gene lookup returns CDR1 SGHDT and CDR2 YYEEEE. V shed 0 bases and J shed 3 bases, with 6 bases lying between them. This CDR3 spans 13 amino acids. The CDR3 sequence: CASSLGSDTEAFF. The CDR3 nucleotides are TGTGCCAGCAGCTTGGGTTCAGACACTGAAGCTTTCTTT.

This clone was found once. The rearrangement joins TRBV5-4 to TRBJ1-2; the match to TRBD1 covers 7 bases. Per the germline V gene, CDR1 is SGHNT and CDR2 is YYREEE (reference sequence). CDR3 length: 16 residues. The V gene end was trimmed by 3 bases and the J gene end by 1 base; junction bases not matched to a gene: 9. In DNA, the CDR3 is TGTGCCAGCAGCTCCGTTGGAGGGGGCTTTAACTATGGCTACACCTTC. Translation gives CASSSVGGGFNYGYTF.